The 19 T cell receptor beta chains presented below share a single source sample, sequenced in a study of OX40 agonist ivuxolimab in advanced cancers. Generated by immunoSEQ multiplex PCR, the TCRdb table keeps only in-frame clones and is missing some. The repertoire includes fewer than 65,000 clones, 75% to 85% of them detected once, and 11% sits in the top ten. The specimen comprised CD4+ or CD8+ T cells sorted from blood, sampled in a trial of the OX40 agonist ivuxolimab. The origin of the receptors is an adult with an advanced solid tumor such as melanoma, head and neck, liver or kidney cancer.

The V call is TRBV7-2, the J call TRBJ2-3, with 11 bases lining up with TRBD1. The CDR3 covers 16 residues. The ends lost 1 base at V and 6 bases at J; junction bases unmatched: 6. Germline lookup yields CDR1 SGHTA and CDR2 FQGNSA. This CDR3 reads CASSLERTGGADTQYF. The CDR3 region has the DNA TGTGCCAGCAGCTTAGAGAGGACAGGGGGCGCCGATACGCAGTATTTT.

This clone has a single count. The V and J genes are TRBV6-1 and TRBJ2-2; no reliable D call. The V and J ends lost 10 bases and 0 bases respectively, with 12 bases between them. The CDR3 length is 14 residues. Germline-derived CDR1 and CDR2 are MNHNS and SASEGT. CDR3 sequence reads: CATRTLSNTGELFF. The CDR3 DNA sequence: TGTGCCACGAGAACCCTTTCGAACACCGGGGAGCTGTTTTTT.

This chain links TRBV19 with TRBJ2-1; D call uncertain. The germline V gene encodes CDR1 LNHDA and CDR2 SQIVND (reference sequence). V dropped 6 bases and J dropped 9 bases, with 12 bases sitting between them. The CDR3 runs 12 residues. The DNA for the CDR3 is TGTGCCAGTAGCCTGGGCCTGGGTGAGCAGTTCTTC. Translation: CASSLGLGEQFF. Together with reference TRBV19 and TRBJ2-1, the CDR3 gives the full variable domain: DGGITQSPKYLFRKEGQNVTLSCEQNLNHDAMYWYRQDPGQGLRLIYYSQIVNDFQKGDIAEGYSVSREKKESFPLTVTSAQKNPTAFYLCASSLGLGEQFFGPGTRLTVL.

CDR3 sequence: CASRVTGMSGELFF. The CDR3 nucleotides are TGTGCCAGCAGGGTCACAGGGATGTCCGGGGAGCTGTTTTTT. The V and J genes are TRBV7-9 and TRBJ2-2; maybe TRBD1 (6 bases). The germline V and J ends were trimmed by 6 bases and 6 bases, with 14 bases remaining between them. Looked up from germline, CDR1 is SEHNR and CDR2 is FQNEAQ (reference sequence). The length of the CDR3 is 14 residues.

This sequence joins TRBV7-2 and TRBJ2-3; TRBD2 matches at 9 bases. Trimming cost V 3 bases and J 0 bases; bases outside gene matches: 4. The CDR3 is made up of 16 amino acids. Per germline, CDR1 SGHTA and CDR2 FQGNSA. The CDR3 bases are TGTGCCAGCAGCTTCCTTAGCGGGGGAAGCACAGATACGCAGTATTTT. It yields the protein CASSFLSGGSTDTQYF.

DNA of the CDR3: TGCGCCAGCACCTCCGGGACAGGGTTTCTGACCACCTACAATGAGCAGTTCTTC. Translating gives CASTSGTGFLTTYNEQFF. The gene calls are TRBV5-1 and TRBJ2-1; 9 nucleotides align to TRBD1. With V trimmed by 6 bases and J by 2 bases, 15 bases remained unmatched. Germline V CDR1 and CDR2: SGHRS, YFSETQ. The CDR3 runs 18 residues.

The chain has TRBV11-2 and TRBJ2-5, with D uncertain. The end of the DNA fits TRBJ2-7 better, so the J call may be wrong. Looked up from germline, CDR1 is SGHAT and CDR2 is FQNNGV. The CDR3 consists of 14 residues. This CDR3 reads CASSLAQHSYEQYF. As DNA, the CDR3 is TGTGCCAGCAGCTTAGCCCAGCACTCCTACGAGCAGTACTTC.

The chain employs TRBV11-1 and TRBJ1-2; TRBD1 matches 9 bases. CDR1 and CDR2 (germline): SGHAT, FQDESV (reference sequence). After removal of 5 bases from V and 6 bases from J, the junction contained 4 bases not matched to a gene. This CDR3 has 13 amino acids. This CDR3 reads CASSPQGADGYTF. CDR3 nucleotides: TGTGCCAGCAGCCCACAGGGGGCGGATGGCTACACCTTC.

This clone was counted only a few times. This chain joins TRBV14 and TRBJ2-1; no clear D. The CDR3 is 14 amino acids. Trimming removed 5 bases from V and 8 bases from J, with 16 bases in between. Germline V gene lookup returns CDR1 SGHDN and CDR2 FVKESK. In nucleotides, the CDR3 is TGTGCCAGCAGCACCCGCTACTCGCGGTATGAGCAGTTCTTC. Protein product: CASSTRYSRYEQFF.

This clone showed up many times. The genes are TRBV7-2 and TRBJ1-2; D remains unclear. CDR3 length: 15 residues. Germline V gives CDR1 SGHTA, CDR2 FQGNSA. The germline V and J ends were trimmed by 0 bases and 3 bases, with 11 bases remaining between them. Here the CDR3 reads CASSLAAPGYYGYTF. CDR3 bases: TGTGCCAGCAGCTTAGCGGCCCCGGGCTACTATGGCTACACCTTC. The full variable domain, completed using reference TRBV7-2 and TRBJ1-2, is GAGVSQSPSNKVTEKGKDVELRCDPISGHTALYWYRQSLGQGLEFLIYFQGNSAPDKSGLPSDRFSAERTGGSVSTLTIQRTQQEDSAVYLCASSLAAPGYYGYTFGSGTRLTVV.

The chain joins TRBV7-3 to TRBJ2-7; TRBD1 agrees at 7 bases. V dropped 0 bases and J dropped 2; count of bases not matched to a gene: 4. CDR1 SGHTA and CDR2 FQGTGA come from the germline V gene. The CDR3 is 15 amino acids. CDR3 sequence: CASSLTLDRTYEQYF. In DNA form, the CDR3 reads TGTGCCAGCAGCTTAACCCTGGACAGGACCTACGAGCAGTACTTC.

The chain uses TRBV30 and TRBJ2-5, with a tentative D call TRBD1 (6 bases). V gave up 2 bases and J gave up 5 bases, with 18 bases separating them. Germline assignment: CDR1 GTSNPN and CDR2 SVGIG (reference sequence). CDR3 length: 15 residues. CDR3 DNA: TGTGCCTGGAGTACCACCGGACAGCCAGGGGAGACCCAGTACTTC. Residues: CAWSTTGQPGETQYF. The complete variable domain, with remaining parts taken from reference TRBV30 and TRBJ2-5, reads SQTIHQWPATLVQPVGSPLSLECTVEGTSNPNLYWYRQAAGRGLQLLFYSVGIGQISSEVPQNLSASRPQDRQFILSSKKLLLSDSGFYLCAWSTTGQPGETQYFGPGTRLLVL.

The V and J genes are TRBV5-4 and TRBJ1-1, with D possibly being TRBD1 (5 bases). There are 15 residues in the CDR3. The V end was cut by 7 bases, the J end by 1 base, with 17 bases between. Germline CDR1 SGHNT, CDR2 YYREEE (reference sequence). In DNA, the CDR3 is TGTGCCAGCCTGGGGGAGCGGGGAAGGAACACTGAAGCTTTCTTT. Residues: CASLGERGRNTEAFF.

The CDR3 sequence is CASSQGGLKANVLTF. The DNA of the CDR3 is TGTGCCAGCAGCCAAGGAGGTCTGAAGGCCAACGTCCTGACTTTC. This sequence joins TRBV14 and TRBJ2-6, with no clear D. The CDR3 spans 15 residues. Germline CDR1 and CDR2: SGHDN and FVKESK. V gave up 1 base and J gave up 6 bases, with 10 bases separating them.

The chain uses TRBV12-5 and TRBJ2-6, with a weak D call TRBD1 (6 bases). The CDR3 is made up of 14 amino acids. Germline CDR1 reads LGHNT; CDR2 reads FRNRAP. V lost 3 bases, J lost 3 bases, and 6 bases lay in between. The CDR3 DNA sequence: TGTGCTAGTGGTTTAGGGGGTGGGGCCAACGTCCTGACTTTC. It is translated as CASGLGGGANVLTF.

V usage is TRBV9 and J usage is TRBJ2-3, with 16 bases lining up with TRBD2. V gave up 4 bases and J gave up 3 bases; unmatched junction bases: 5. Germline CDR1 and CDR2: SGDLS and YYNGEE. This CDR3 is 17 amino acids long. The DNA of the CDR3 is TGTGCCAGCAGCCGGGGACTAGCGGGAGGGCCAACAGATACGCAGTATTTT. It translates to CASSRGLAGGPTDTQYF.

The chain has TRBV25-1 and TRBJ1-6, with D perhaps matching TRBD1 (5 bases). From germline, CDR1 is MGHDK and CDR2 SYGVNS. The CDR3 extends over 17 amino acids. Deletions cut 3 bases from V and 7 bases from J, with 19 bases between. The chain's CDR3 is CASSEGQGSDRNSPLHF. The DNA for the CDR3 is TGTGCCAGCAGTGAGGGTCAGGGATCGGATAGAAATTCACCCCTCCACTTT.

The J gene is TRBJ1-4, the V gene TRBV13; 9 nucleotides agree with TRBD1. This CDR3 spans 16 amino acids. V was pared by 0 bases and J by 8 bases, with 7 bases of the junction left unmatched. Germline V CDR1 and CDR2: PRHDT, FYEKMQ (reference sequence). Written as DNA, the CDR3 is TGTGCCAGCAGCTTAGGCTTGGACAGGGGTGGGGAAAAACTGTTTTTT. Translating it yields CASSLGLDRGGEKLFF.

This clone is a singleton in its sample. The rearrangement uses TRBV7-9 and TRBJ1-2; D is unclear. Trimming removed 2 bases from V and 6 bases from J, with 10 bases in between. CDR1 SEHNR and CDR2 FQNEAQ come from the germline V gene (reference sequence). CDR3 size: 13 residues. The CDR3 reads CASSLRVENGYTF. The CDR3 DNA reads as TGTGCCAGCAGCTTAAGGGTAGAGAATGGCTACACCTTC.